This T cell receptor beta chain was recorded in a study of breast tumors, draining lymph nodes, adjacent tissues. Study-wide points: Findings are consistent with lymph node origin and intratumoral expansion of most tumor T cells. Compared with basal-like, luminal-like tumors shared significantly more repertoire with nontumor tissue. Tumors had less TCR diversity than lymph nodes, more than nontumor tissue. Data only fit, rather than demonstrated, lymph node origin of most tumor T cells.

TCRdb processed the multiplex PCR reads anew with MiXCR; each CDR3 protein has one entry. This table holds about 200,000 distinct CDR3 sequences, over 25% found once. This CDR3 contains 14 residues. In germline, CDR1 is MNHEY, CDR2 SVGAGI. J lost 4 bases, V lost 5 bases, and 8 bases had no gene match. This clonotype was recorded at least ten times. The antigen remains undetermined. Breast cancer patients provided tissue from their axillary draining lymph nodes. Sequenced input: axillary lymph node tissue. The chain combines TRBV6-5 with TRBJ2-7; 7 nucleotides line up with TRBD1. The clonotype originates from a female donor with breast cancer. Some clones in this sample may be carry-over from other donors' samples. CDR3 sequence (DNA): TGTGCCAGCAGTAAGGACAGGTCAAGGTACGAGCAGTACTTC. Translating it yields CASSKDRSRYEQYF.